What follows are 14 T cell receptor beta chains derived from one specimen sequenced in a study of shared clonotypes between healthy human individuals. Naive-designated CD8 cells lacked CD45RO, were positively enriched for CCR7, and omitted terminally differentiated effector memory CD45RA+ cells. Sequenced by immunoSEQ multiplex PCR; TCRdb stores in-frame clones only, minus some. Of more than 500,000 clones in the sample, approximately 95% were seen once. The sequenced sample consisted of naive CD8+ T cells sorted from blood. The receptor source for this set is a woman in her 30s in good health.

V and J are TRBV5-4 and TRBJ2-5, with 12 bases identical to TRBD2. The end of the DNA fits TRBJ2-7 better, so the J call may be wrong. Germline CDR1 reads SGHNT; CDR2 reads YYREEE (reference sequence). The CDR3 is 16 amino acids. The DNA of the CDR3 is TGTGCCAGCAGCTTTCTAGCGGGAGGGAGCTCCTACGAGCAGTACTTC. This translates into CASSFLAGGSSYEQYF.

The chain recombines TRBV28 with TRBJ1-3; the D gene is possibly TRBD1 (5 bases). The CDR3 is made up of 14 amino acids. With 3 bases removed from V and 3 bases from J, the gap between germline ends came to 9 bases. Per germline, CDR1 MDHEN and CDR2 SYDVKM. The CDR3 region is CASSFQGYGNTIYF. The CDR3 DNA follows: TGTGCCAGCAGTTTCCAGGGTTATGGAAACACCATATATTTT.

The chain combines TRBV6-6 with TRBJ2-5, with D possibly matching TRBD1 (6 bases). There are 15 residues in the CDR3. Germline V lookup: CDR1 MNHNY, CDR2 SVGAGI (reference sequence). Trimming removed 6 bases at V and 2 bases at J, with 16 bases between. The CDR3 DNA reads as TGTGCCAGCAGAAACGAAAGGGGGTTACAAGAGACCCAGTACTTC. It is translated as CASRNERGLQETQYF.

The chain carries TRBV28 and TRBJ2-3, with TRBD2 identical over 7 bases. Per the germline V gene, CDR1 is MDHEN and CDR2 is SYDVKM. V lost 3 bases and J lost 2; bases outside the gene matches: 14. The CDR3 runs 18 residues. In DNA form, the CDR3 reads TGTGCCAGCAGTTTTTCAAGCGGGGATACTTTTCTCACAGATACGCAGTATTTT. Translation: CASSFSSGDTFLTDTQYF.

This chain connects TRBV14 to TRBJ2-2; 7 bases agree with TRBD2. V dropped 4 bases and J dropped 4; count of bases not matched to a gene: 3. Germline V gene lookup returns CDR1 SGHDN and CDR2 FVKESK. The CDR3 has 14 amino acids. The DNA of the CDR3 is TGTGCCAGCAGCCGAGGGAGGGGCACCGGGGAGCTGTTTTTT. Its protein is CASSRGRGTGELFF.

The V gene is TRBV29-1, the J gene TRBJ2-1; TRBD2 agrees at 12 bases. The V gene's germline CDR1 is SQVTM and CDR2 ANQGSEA. The V and J ends lost 4 bases and 9 bases, in that order; junction bases with no gene match: 16. CDR3 length equals 17 residues. CDR3 region: CSVGRLELAGGPGEQFF. CDR3 bases: TGCAGCGTTGGTCGGTTAGAGCTAGCGGGAGGGCCGGGTGAGCAGTTCTTC.

For this clone: Within the sample, other DNA sequences also encode this same CDR3. The V call is TRBV13, the J call TRBJ2-1; D might be TRBD1 (5 bases). V gave up 0 bases and J gave up 5 bases, with 5 bases separating them. This CDR3 region has 13 residues. Looked up from germline, CDR1 is PRHDT and CDR2 is FYEKMQ (reference sequence). The CDR3 coding sequence is TGTGCCAGCAGCTTAGGAGGGGACAATGAGCAGTTCTTC. The encoded protein is CASSLGGDNEQFF.

This clone was seen more than once but under ten times. The chain combines TRBV7-9 with TRBJ2-7, with D possibly being TRBD1 or TRBD2 (5 bases each). V lost 1 base, J lost 2 bases, and 9 bases lay in between. Germline lookup yields CDR1 SEHNR and CDR2 FQNEAQ (reference sequence). CDR3 size: 14 residues. This chain's CDR3 is CASSLVGTAYEQYF. Here the CDR3 DNA reads TGTGCCAGCAGCTTAGTCGGGACCGCCTACGAGCAGTACTTC.

The chain couples TRBV27 to TRBJ2-1; D may match TRBD1 or TRBD2 (7 bases each). CDR3 size: 15 residues. V lost 0 bases to trimming and J lost 5 bases, with 11 bases between them. CDR1 and CDR2 (germline): MNHEY, SMNVEV (reference sequence). The CDR3, as DNA: TGTGCCAGCAGTTTATCCCCAGGGGGGGACAATGAGCAGTTCTTC. Translated, it gives CASSLSPGGDNEQFF.

CDR3 residues: CASSLLQATGYEQYF. CDR3 DNA sequence: TGTGCCAGCAGTTTATTACAGGCGACCGGGTACGAGCAGTACTTC. The chain is built from TRBV28 and TRBJ2-7; perhaps TRBD1 as D (5 bases). The CDR3 runs 15 residues. Between the trimmed V and J ends, which lost 1 base and 4 bases, there was a span of 14 bases. CDR1 MDHEN and CDR2 SYDVKM come from the germline V gene.

This chain uses TRBV9 with TRBJ2-5; 9 bases agree with TRBD2. The V segment lost 3 bases and the J segment 5 bases; nucleotides outside the gene matches: 5. This CDR3 spans 14 amino acids. Germline V gene data show CDR1 as SGDLS and CDR2 as YYNGEE. This CDR3 is CASSGSGRGETQYF. The CDR3 region has the DNA TGTGCCAGCAGCGGTAGCGGGAGAGGGGAGACCCAGTACTTC.

This chain uses TRBV5-1 with TRBJ2-7, with D possibly TRBD2 on 6 matching bases. CDR3 length: 15 residues. V lost 0 bases and J 7 bases, leaving 17 bases between the germline ends. Germline V CDR1 and CDR2: SGHRS, YFSETQ. The CDR3 region is CASSLETGVPLEQYF. The DNA for the CDR3 is TGCGCCAGCAGCTTGGAAACGGGAGTCCCACTTGAGCAGTACTTC.

This sequence joins TRBV7-9 and TRBJ1-2, with 9 bases that match TRBD1. The J segment lost 10 bases and the V segment lost 1 base, leaving 7 bases of the junction unmatched. Germline V gives CDR1 SEHNR, CDR2 FQNEAQ (reference sequence). The CDR3 is 14 residues long. The CDR3 DNA reads as TGTGCCAGCAGCTTAGTCCGGGACAGGGCTGACTACACCTTC. Protein: CASSLVRDRADYTF.

This chain connects TRBV10-3 to TRBJ2-7; 7 bases align to TRBD1. Germline CDR1 is ENHRY and CDR2 is SYGVKD. This CDR3 comprises 16 residues. V shed 0 bases, J shed 2 bases, and the junction held 7 bases outside the gene matches. The CDR3 loop reads CAISESPGQRAYEQYF. The CDR3 DNA sequence: TGTGCCATCAGTGAGTCGCCGGGACAGAGAGCCTACGAGCAGTACTTC.